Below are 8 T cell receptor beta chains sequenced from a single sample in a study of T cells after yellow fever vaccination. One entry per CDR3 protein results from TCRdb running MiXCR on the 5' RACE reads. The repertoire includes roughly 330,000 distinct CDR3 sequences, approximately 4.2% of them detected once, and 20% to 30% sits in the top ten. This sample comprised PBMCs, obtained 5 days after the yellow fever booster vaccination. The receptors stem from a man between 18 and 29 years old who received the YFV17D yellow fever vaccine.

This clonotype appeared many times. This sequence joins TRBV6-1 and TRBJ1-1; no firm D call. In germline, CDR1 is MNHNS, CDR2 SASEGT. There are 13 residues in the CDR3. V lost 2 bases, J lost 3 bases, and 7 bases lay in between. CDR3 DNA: TGTGCCAGCAGTGAAAGGGTGTACACTGAAGCTTTCTTT. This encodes CASSERVYTEAFF.

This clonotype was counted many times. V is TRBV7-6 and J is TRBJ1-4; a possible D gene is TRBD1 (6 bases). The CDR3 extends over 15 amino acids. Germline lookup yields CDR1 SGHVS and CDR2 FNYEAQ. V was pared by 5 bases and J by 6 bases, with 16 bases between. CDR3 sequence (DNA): TGTGCCAGCAGCCGAGTAGGGGGAGGTGATGAAAAACTGTTTTTT. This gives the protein CASSRVGGGDEKLFF.

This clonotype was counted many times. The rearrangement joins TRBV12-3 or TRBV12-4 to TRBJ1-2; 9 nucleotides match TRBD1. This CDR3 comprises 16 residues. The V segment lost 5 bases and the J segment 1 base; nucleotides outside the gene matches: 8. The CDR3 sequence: CASSPSDRGFNYGYTF. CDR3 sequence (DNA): TGTGCCAGCAGTCCGTCGGACAGGGGATTTAACTATGGCTACACCTTC.

The CDR3 region is CASSVGQGSGNTIYF. In DNA form, the CDR3 reads TGCGCCAGCAGCGTGGGACAGGGCTCTGGAAACACCATATATTTT. This chain joins TRBV5-1 and TRBJ1-3; TRBD1 matches at 9 bases. This CDR3 spans 15 amino acids. V dropped 4 bases and J dropped 0; count of bases not matched to a gene: 2. CDR1 and CDR2 (germline): SGHRS, YFSETQ.

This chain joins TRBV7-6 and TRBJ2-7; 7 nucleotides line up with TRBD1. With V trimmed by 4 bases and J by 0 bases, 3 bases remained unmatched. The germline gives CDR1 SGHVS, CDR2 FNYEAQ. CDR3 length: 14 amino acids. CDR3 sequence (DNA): TGTGCCAGCAGCTCCCGGGACAGCTCCTACGAGCAGTACTTC. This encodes CASSSRDSSYEQYF.

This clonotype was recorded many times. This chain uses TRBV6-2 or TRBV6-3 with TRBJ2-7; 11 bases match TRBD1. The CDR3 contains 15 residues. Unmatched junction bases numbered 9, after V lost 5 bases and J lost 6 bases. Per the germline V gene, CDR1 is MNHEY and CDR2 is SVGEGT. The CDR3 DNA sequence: TGTGCCAGCAGTCTCGGCCGGGACAGGGGGGTCGAGCAGTACTTC. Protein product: CASSLGRDRGVEQYF.

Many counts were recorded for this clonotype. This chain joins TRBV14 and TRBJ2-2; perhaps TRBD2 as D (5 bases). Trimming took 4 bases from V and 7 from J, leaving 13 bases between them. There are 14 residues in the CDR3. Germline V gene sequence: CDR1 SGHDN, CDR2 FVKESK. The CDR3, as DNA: TGTGCCAGCAGCCTTACAAAGGCGGGCGGGGAGCTGTTTTTT. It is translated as CASSLTKAGGELFF.

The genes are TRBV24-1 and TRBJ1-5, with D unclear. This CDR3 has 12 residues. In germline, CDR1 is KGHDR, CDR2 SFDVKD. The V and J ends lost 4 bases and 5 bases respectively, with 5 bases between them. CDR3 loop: CATSDGDQPQHF. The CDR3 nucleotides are TGTGCCACCAGTGACGGGGATCAGCCCCAGCATTTT.